The 32 T cell receptor beta chains below come from one sample, sequenced in a study of CD8+ T cells in alopecia areata. Investigators isolated RNA and reverse transcribed it into cDNA to act as the sequencing template. TCRdb's copy holds only in-frame clones and misses some; the assay was immunoSEQ multiplex PCR. The sample shows 90,000 to 150,000 clones, around 61% of them seen only once. The sequenced material came from CD4+ T cells sorted from blood. The receptors stem from a human donor in good health.

This clone was recorded a few times. The V gene is TRBV6-5, the J gene TRBJ2-2, with a weak D call TRBD2 (6 bases). V was trimmed by 6 bases and J by 6 bases, leaving 17 bases between them. The CDR3 sequence is 15 residues long. CDR1 MNHEY and CDR2 SVGAGI come from the germline V gene. The chain's CDR3 is CASSLSRRAAGELFF. The CDR3 DNA follows: TGTGCCAGCAGCCTCTCGCGGAGGGCCGCCGGGGAGCTGTTTTTT.

This chain uses TRBV18 with TRBJ2-5; D not resolved. The ends were cut back, 2 bases at V and 0 bases at J, with 1 base in the middle. This CDR3 is built from 12 residues. Germline V lookup: CDR1 KGHSH, CDR2 LQKENI. This CDR3 reads CASSPNQETQYF. As DNA, the CDR3 is TGTGCCAGCTCACCAAACCAAGAGACCCAGTACTTC. The variable domain in full, completed from reference TRBV18 and TRBJ2-5, reads NAGVMQNPRHLVRRRGQEARLRCSPMKGHSHVYWYRQLPEEGLKFMVYLQKENIIDESGMPKERFSAEFPKEGPSILRIQQVVRGDSAAYFCASSPNQETQYFGPGTRLLVL.

This clone appeared a few times. In DNA form, the CDR3 reads TGTGCCAGCAGTGAAAACAGGGCAGGGCAGTACTTC. Translating gives CASSENRAGQYF. V and J are TRBV2 and TRBJ2-7; a weak D match, TRBD1 (6 bases). Germline CDR1 reads SNHLY; CDR2 reads FYNNEI. This CDR3 has 12 amino acids. The V and J ends lost 2 bases and 9 bases respectively, with 11 bases between them.

The gene calls are TRBV4-1 and TRBJ1-5; D unclear. This CDR3 has 12 residues. Looked up from germline, CDR1 is MGHRA and CDR2 is YSYEKL. Trimming removed 5 bases from V and 9 bases from J, with 11 bases in between. The CDR3 DNA reads TGCGCCAGCAGCTCACCACAAGGGCCCCAGCATTTT. This translates into CASSSPQGPQHF.

The V call is TRBV30, the J call TRBJ2-6, with D unclear. Germline-derived CDR1 and CDR2 are GTSNPN and SVGIG (reference sequence). The germline V and J ends were trimmed by 4 bases and 0 bases, with 13 bases remaining between them. The CDR3 spans 16 residues. In DNA, the CDR3 is TGTGCCTGGACCCGGACGAGGCGCTCTGGGGCCAACGTCCTGACTTTC. This codes for CAWTRTRRSGANVLTF.

This clone has a single count. The chain carries TRBV2 and TRBJ2-7; D not resolved. The CDR3 covers 12 residues. Germline-derived CDR1 and CDR2 are SNHLY and FYNNEI. The V end was cut by 8 bases, the J end by 5 bases, with 13 bases between. The CDR3 spells CASSSEGHEQYF. The CDR3, as DNA: TGTGCCAGCTCGAGCGAAGGGCACGAGCAGTACTTC.

This clone was seen a few times. The J gene is TRBJ2-7, the V gene TRBV14; D is ambiguous. The CDR3 is 15 amino acids. The germline CDR1 and CDR2 sequences are SGHDN and FVKESK. Trimming took 1 base from V and 1 from J, leaving 11 bases between them. Written as DNA, the CDR3 is TGTGCCAGCAGCCAAGCAGGCAGCGCTTCCTACGAGCAGTACTTC. Its translation: CASSQAGSASYEQYF.

The rearrangement uses TRBV29-1 and TRBJ1-4; 8 bases map to TRBD1. This CDR3 contains 15 residues. Trimming at V came to 4 bases and at J to 8 bases, leaving 12 bases not matched to a gene. Germline CDR1 reads SQVTM; CDR2 reads ANQGSEA. CDR3 nucleotide sequence: TGCAGCGTTGGCAGGGGGCACGCCGGGGAGGAAAAACTGTTTTTT. Its translation: CSVGRGHAGEEKLFF.

The V and J genes are TRBV7-9 and TRBJ1-2; the D gene is possibly TRBD1 (5 bases). This CDR3 comprises 13 residues. With 4 bases removed from V and 7 bases from J, the gap between germline ends came to 13 bases. Germline values: CDR1 SEHNR, CDR2 FQNEAQ (reference sequence). The CDR3 DNA reads TGTGCCAGCAGCTACGTGGGGGAGAGTGGCTACACCTTC. Translation gives CASSYVGESGYTF.

The rearrangement links TRBV6-5 to TRBJ2-3, with TRBD2 matching over 7 bases. V shed 4 bases, J shed 0 bases, and the junction held 7 bases outside the gene matches. The CDR3 has 16 residues. Germline V gene lookup returns CDR1 MNHEY and CDR2 SVGAGI. The CDR3 bases are TGTGCCAGCAGTTCGGGGAGGGTCCACAGCACAGATACGCAGTATTTT. Its translation: CASSSGRVHSTDTQYF.

The genes are TRBV30 and TRBJ1-3; D is ambiguous. The CDR3 loop spans 14 amino acids. Deletions cut 1 base from V and 2 bases from J, with 9 bases between. The germline gives CDR1 GTSNPN, CDR2 SVGIG (reference sequence). The CDR3 is CAWSEGGPGNTIYF. Written as DNA, the CDR3 is TGTGCCTGGAGTGAGGGAGGGCCTGGAAACACCATATATTTT.

This clone occurred once. The genes are TRBV4-1 and TRBJ1-3, with D perhaps matching TRBD1 (5 bases). Germline V gives CDR1 MGHRA, CDR2 YSYEKL. The V and J ends lost 5 bases and 2 bases respectively, with 10 bases between them. This CDR3 region has 14 residues. Here the CDR3 reads CASSLGTAGNTIYF. CDR3 DNA sequence: TGCGCCAGCAGCTTGGGGACTGCTGGAAACACCATATATTTT.

The gene calls are TRBV2 and TRBJ1-2; D is perhaps TRBD1 (6 bases). This CDR3 is 13 amino acids long. V gave up 1 base and J gave up 7 bases, with 10 bases separating them. The germline V gene encodes CDR1 SNHLY and CDR2 FYNNEI. CDR3 loop: CASSEDQGSGYTF. The CDR3 DNA follows: TGTGCCAGCAGTGAAGATCAGGGGAGTGGCTACACCTTC.

The V and J genes are TRBV5-1 and TRBJ2-7; D gene ambiguous. Trimming stripped 0 bases from V and 3 bases from J, with 7 bases between. The germline V gene encodes CDR1 SGHRS and CDR2 YFSETQ. The CDR3 consists of 13 residues. The CDR3 DNA sequence: TGCGCCAGCAGCTTGGCAACAGACTACGAGCAGTACTTC. Translated, it gives CASSLATDYEQYF. Looking up the rest from reference TRBV5-1 and TRBJ2-7 gives the full variable domain: KAGVTQTPRYLIKTRGQQVTLSCSPISGHRSVSWYQQTPGQGLQFLFEYFSETQRNKGNFPGRFSGRQFSNSRSEMNVSTLELGDSALYLCASSLATDYEQYFGPGTRLTVT.

This clone was seen only a few times. V and J are TRBV18 and TRBJ2-1; TRBD2 might be the D (5 bases). The CDR3 runs to 13 residues. Germline loops: CDR1 KGHSH, CDR2 LQKENI. V was pared by 10 bases and J by 5 bases, with 15 bases between. In DNA form, the CDR3 reads TGTGCCACCGCGAGGGTGTCGGACAATGAGCAGTTCTTC. Its protein is CATARVSDNEQFF.

The chain carries TRBV19 and TRBJ1-5, with 7 bases lining up with TRBD1. Per germline, CDR1 LNHDA and CDR2 SQIVND (reference sequence). CDR3 size: 14 residues. J gave up 3 bases and V 6 bases, and 5 bases lay outside the gene matches. CDR3 protein: CASRGQITNQPQHF. Written as DNA, the CDR3 is TGTGCCAGTAGGGGACAGATCACCAATCAGCCCCAGCATTTT.

This clone was seen once. V usage is TRBV18 and J usage is TRBJ2-4; possible D gene TRBD1, 5 bases. Trimming shortened V by 3 bases and J by 0 bases, and 9 bases separated the two germline ends. CDR3 length equals 15 residues. In germline, CDR1 is KGHSH, CDR2 LQKENI. CDR3 protein: CASSPQDIAKNIQYF. The CDR3 DNA is TGTGCCAGCTCACCGCAGGACATAGCCAAAAACATTCAGTACTTC.

The rearrangement links TRBV6-1 to TRBJ2-4; 7 bases are a match to TRBD1. J lost 13 bases, V lost 2 bases, and 2 bases had no gene match. CDR1 MNHNS and CDR2 SASEGT come from the germline V gene. The CDR3 is 11 amino acids. The DNA of the CDR3 is TGTGCCAGCAGTGAACCGGGACAGCAGTACTTC. This sequence encodes CASSEPGQQYF.

The chain recombines TRBV30 with TRBJ1-2; D gene ambiguous. Germline CDR1 and CDR2: GTSNPN and SVGIG (reference sequence). This CDR3 is 10 amino acids long. V was pared by 1 base and J by 9 bases, with 6 bases between. The CDR3 nucleotides are TGTGCCTGGAGTGGTGGAAGCTACACCTTC. Its protein product is CAWSGGSYTF.

This clone was observed a handful of times. The chain has TRBV29-1 and TRBJ1-4; the D gene is possibly TRBD1 (6 bases). Trimming pared 4 bases from V and 8 bases from J, leaving 14 bases between. The CDR3 has 13 amino acids. The germline CDR1 and CDR2 sequences are SQVTM and ANQGSEA. In DNA, the CDR3 is TGCAGCGTTGTTCGGCAGGGACACGAAAAACTGTTTTTT. It specifies CSVVRQGHEKLFF.

The V call is TRBV2, the J call TRBJ1-1; tentatively, D is TRBD1 (6 bases). The CDR3 loop spans 13 amino acids. Germline V gene lookup returns CDR1 SNHLY and CDR2 FYNNEI. The V end was cut by 7 bases, the J end by 4 bases, with 13 bases between. CDR3 loop: CASTKGEGTEAFF. Here the CDR3 DNA reads TGTGCCAGCACTAAGGGGGAAGGCACTGAAGCTTTCTTT.

This sequence joins TRBV4-1 and TRBJ2-5, with 9 bases that match TRBD1. CDR1 and CDR2 from the germline V gene are MGHRA and YSYEKL. This CDR3 region has 14 residues. V dropped 6 bases and J dropped 3; count of bases not matched to a gene: 5. The CDR3 region has the DNA TGCGCCAGCAGTCCTCGGGACAGGGAAGAGACCCAGTACTTC. This codes for CASSPRDREETQYF.

This clone has more than one count but fewer than ten. The CDR3: CASSDRVRSYEQYF. The DNA for the CDR3 is TGTGCCAGCAGTGACAGGGTCCGATCCTACGAGCAGTACTTC. The chain has TRBV2 and TRBJ2-7; a weak D match, TRBD1 (5 bases). The CDR3 is made up of 14 amino acids. The V end lost 3 bases, the J end lost 1 base, and 10 bases lay between the germline ends. Per the germline V gene, CDR1 is SNHLY and CDR2 is FYNNEI. The full variable domain, completed using reference TRBV2 and TRBJ2-7, is EPEVTQTPSHQVTQMGQEVILRCVPISNHLYFYWYRQILGQKVEFLVSFYNNEISEKSEIFDDQFSVERPDGSNFTLKIRSTKLEDSAMYFCASSDRVRSYEQYFGPGTRLTVT.

The genes are TRBV4-1 and TRBJ1-1; TRBD1 aligns across 8 bases. The J segment lost 4 bases and the V segment lost 4 bases, leaving 11 bases of the junction unmatched. CDR1 MGHRA and CDR2 YSYEKL come from the germline V gene. The CDR3 is 16 residues long. This chain's CDR3 is CASSRPSDRGVTEAFF. The DNA for the CDR3 is TGCGCCAGCAGCCGCCCATCCGACAGGGGAGTCACTGAAGCTTTCTTT.

This chain connects TRBV7-9 to TRBJ2-6, with D possibly matching TRBD2 (5 bases). V lost 5 bases and J lost 1, with 12 bases in between. The CDR3 is made up of 16 amino acids. Germline CDR1 reads SEHNR; CDR2 reads FQNEAQ (reference sequence). As DNA, the CDR3 is TGTGCCAGCAGCCGTCACTCGGGGTCTGGGGCCAACGTCCTGACTTTC. Its protein is CASSRHSGSGANVLTF.

This clone was found a few times. CDR3 loop: CASSVLGGKNIQYF. The CDR3 DNA follows: TGTGCCAGCAGCGTTCTTGGAGGCAAAAACATTCAGTACTTC. This chain uses TRBV5-4 with TRBJ2-4, with a weak D call TRBD2 (5 bases). CDR1 and CDR2 (germline): SGHNT, YYREEE (reference sequence). The CDR3 sequence is 14 residues long. Trimming cost V 4 bases and J 3 bases, with 11 bases left between them.

In this sample, this clone turned up a few times. The chain combines TRBV28 with TRBJ2-7; D is possibly TRBD2 (6 bases). This CDR3 contains 12 residues. Germline loops: CDR1 MDHEN, CDR2 SYDVKM. The V gene lost 7 bases and the J gene lost 5 bases, with 12 bases spanning the gap. In DNA, the CDR3 is TGTGCCAGCACTGCGGGACCCCACGAGCAGTACTTC. It yields the protein CASTAGPHEQYF. Combining the CDR3 with reference TRBV28 and TRBJ2-7 gives the whole variable domain DVKVTQSSRYLVKRTGEKVFLECVQDMDHENMFWYRQDPGLGLRLIYFSYDVKMKEKGDIPEGYSVSREKKERFSLILESASTNQTSMYLCASTAGPHEQYFGPGTRLTVT.

A note on this clone: In the same sample, other DNA sequences code for this CDR3. The rearrangement uses TRBV29-1 and TRBJ2-7, with a tentative D call TRBD2 (6 bases). Germline lookup yields CDR1 SQVTM and CDR2 ANQGSEA. The V end lost 3 bases, the J end lost 0 bases, and 6 bases lay between the germline ends. The CDR3 length is 12 residues. Here the CDR3 reads CSVERDSYEQYF. The CDR3 DNA reads as TGCAGCGTTGAGCGGGACTCCTACGAGCAGTACTTC.

The chain combines TRBV30 with TRBJ2-7, with D hard to call. In germline, CDR1 is GTSNPN, CDR2 SVGIG (reference sequence). The CDR3 totals 11 residues. V was trimmed by 5 bases and J by 2 bases, leaving 7 bases between them. In nucleotides, the CDR3 is TGTGCCTGGGCGGCCGCCTACGAGCAGTACTTC. Translation: CAWAAAYEQYF.

This clone was observed a single time. This sequence joins TRBV29-1 and TRBJ1-1; 9 nucleotides align to TRBD1. Germline-derived CDR1 and CDR2 are SQVTM and ANQGSEA. The CDR3 has 13 residues. V lost 6 bases and J lost 4; bases outside the gene matches: 6. The CDR3 protein is CSVQTGGGTEAFF. Here the CDR3 DNA reads TGCAGCGTGCAGACAGGGGGTGGCACTGAAGCTTTCTTT.

The rearrangement uses TRBV14 and TRBJ2-2, with D perhaps TRBD1 (8 bases). The CDR3 length is 16 residues. Trimming pared 3 bases from V and 2 bases from J, leaving 13 bases between. Germline CDR1 reads SGHDN; CDR2 reads FVKESK. The CDR3, as DNA: TGTGCCAGCAGCCATGGACAGGGACTAAACACCGGGGAGCTGTTTTTT. Protein sequence: CASSHGQGLNTGELFF.

This sequence joins TRBV7-9 and TRBJ2-7, with a possible D match to TRBD1 (6 bases). V was trimmed by 1 base and J by 3 bases, leaving 10 bases between them. The germline V gene encodes CDR1 SEHNR and CDR2 FQNEAQ (reference sequence). The CDR3 runs 14 residues. The CDR3, as DNA: TGTGCCAGCAGCTTAGTTGGACAGAGCTACGAGCAGTACTTC. This encodes CASSLVGQSYEQYF.